The entry that follows covers one TCR beta chain sequence. This sequence may be a read error, since a much larger clone differs from it by one base. Building the TCR beta libraries relied on iRepertoire HTBI primers, and CDR3 regions underwent Arm-PCR. From the multiplex PCR reads, TCRdb called clonotypes with MiXCR, one entry per CDR3 protein. The sample carries 550,000 to 600,000 distinct CDR3 sequences, roughly 15% recorded once. The data belong to a study of regulatory T cells in long-lasting Graves disease. Described time point: newly diagnosed GD, antithyroid drugs for less than 3 months. From RNA extracted from PBMCs, the TCR library was made. Looked up from germline, CDR1 is SGHVS and CDR2 is FQNEAQ. Trimming pared 1 base from V and 5 bases from J, leaving 14 bases between. The CDR3 covers 15 residues. These sequences were also reported in another study, on T cells in Graves' hyperthyroidism and ophthalmopathy.

This TCR derives from a man aged 18 to 35 with Graves disease. This chain joins TRBV7-8 and TRBJ1-1; no firm D call. The sample in question was peripheral blood mononuclear cells (PBMCs), obtained at new diagnosis, from a patient treated with antithyroid drugs. CDR3 loop: CASSLVPNTRTEAFF. The CDR3 coding sequence is TGTGCCAGCAGCTTAGTTCCCAACACGAGGACTGAAGCTTTCTTT.